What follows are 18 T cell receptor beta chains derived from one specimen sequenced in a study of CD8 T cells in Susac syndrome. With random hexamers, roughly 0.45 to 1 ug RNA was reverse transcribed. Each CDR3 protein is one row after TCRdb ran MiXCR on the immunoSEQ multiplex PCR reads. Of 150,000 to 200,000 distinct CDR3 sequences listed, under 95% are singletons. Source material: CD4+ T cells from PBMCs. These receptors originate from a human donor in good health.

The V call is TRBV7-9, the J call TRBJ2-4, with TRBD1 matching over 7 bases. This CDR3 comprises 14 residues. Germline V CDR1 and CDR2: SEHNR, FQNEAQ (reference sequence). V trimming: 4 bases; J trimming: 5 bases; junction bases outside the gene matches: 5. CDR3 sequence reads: CASSSDRVENIQYF. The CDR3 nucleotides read TGTGCCAGCAGCTCCGACAGGGTGGAAAACATTCAGTACTTC.

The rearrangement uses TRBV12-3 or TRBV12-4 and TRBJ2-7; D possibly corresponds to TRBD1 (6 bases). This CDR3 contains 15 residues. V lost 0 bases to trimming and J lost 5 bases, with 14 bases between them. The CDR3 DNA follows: TGTGCCAGCAGTTTAGCGCGTCGGACAGCTCACGAGCAGTACTTC. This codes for CASSLARRTAHEQYF.

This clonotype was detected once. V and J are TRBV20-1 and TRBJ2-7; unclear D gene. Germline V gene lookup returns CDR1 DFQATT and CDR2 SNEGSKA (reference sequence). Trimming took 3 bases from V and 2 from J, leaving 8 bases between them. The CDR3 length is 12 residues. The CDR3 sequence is CSASRTTYEQYF. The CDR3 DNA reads TGCAGTGCTAGCCGGACCACCTACGAGCAGTACTTC.

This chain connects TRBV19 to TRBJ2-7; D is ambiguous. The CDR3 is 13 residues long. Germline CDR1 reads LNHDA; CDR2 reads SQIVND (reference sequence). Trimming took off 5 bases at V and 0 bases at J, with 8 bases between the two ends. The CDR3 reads CASSAAASYEQYF. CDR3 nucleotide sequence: TGTGCCAGTAGTGCGGCAGCCTCCTACGAGCAGTACTTC.

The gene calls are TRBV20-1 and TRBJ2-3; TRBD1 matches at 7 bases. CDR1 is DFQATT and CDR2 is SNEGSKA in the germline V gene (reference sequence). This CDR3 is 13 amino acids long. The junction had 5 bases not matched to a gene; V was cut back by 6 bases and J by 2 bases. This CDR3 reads CSAQGQYTDTQYF. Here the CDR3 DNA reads TGCAGTGCCCAGGGACAGTACACAGATACGCAGTATTTT.

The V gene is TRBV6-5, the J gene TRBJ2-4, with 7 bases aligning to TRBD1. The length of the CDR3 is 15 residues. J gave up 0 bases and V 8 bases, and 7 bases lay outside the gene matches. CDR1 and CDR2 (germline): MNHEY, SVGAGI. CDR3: CASGQDGQAKNIQYF. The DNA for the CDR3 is TGTGCCAGCGGACAGGATGGGCAAGCCAAAAACATTCAGTACTTC.

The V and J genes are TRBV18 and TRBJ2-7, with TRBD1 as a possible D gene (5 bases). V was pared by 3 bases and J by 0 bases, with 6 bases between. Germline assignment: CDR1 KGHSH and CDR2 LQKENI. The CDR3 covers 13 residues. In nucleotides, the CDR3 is TGTGCCAGCTCACCGACAGACTCCTACGAGCAGTACGTC. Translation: CASSPTDSYEQYV.

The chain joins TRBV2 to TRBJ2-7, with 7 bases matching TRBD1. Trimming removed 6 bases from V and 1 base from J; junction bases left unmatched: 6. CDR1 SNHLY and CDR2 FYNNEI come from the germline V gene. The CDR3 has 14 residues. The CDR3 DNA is TGTGCCAGCAGGGGCCGGGACAGATCCTACGAGCAGTACTTC. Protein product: CASRGRDRSYEQYF.

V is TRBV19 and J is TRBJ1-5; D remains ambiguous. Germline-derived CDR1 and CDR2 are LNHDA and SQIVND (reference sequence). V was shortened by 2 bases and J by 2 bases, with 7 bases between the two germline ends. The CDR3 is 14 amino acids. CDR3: CASSIRTGNQPQHF. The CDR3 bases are TGTGCCAGTAGTATACGAACAGGCAATCAGCCCCAGCATTTT.

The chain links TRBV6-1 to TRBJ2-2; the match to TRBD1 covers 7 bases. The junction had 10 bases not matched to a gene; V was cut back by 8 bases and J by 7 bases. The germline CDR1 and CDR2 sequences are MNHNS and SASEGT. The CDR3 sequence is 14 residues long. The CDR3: CASSLEGGIGELFF. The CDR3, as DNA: TGTGCCAGCTCCCTGGAAGGGGGCATCGGGGAGCTGTTTTTT.

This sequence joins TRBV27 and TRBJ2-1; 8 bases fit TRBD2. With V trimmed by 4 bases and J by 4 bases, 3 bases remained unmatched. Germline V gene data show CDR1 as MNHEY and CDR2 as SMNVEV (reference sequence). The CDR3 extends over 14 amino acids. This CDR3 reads CASSSGGVYNEQFF. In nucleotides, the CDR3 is TGTGCCAGCAGTTCGGGGGGGGTGTACAATGAGCAGTTCTTC.

In DNA form, the CDR3 reads TGTGCCAGCAGTGAAGTTTGGGGGGTCCAGACAGATACGCAGTATTTT. Translating gives CASSEVWGVQTDTQYF. V and J are TRBV25-1 and TRBJ2-3, with D maybe TRBD2 (6 bases). The length of the CDR3 is 16 residues. Trimming took 2 bases from V and 3 from J, leaving 15 bases between them. Germline CDR1 reads MGHDK; CDR2 reads SYGVNS.

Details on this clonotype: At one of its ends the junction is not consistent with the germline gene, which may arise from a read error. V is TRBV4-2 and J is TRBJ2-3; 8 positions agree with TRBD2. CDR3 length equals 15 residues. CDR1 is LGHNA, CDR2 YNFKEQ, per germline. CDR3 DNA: TGTGCCACCAGCGGCGCGGGGGGTAGCACAGATACGCAGTATTTT. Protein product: CATSGAGGSTDTQYF.

The CDR3 reads CASSGDRSNSPLHF. CDR3 sequence (DNA): TGTGCCAGCAGTGGGGACAGGTCAAATTCACCCCTCCACTTT. The rearrangement uses TRBV6-1 and TRBJ1-6, with 8 positions matching TRBD1. The CDR3 sequence is 14 residues long. Germline V gives CDR1 MNHNS, CDR2 SASEGT. The junction had 3 bases not matched to a gene; V was cut back by 4 bases and J by 7 bases.

The CDR3 DNA reads as TGTGCCAGCGGGCCCCGTGGCTACACCTTC. Its translation is CASGPRGYTF. The genes are TRBV28 and TRBJ1-2; D gene uncertain. The germline V and J ends were trimmed by 8 bases and 7 bases, with 8 bases remaining between them. CDR3 length equals 10 residues. Germline CDR1 and CDR2: MDHEN and SYDVKM.

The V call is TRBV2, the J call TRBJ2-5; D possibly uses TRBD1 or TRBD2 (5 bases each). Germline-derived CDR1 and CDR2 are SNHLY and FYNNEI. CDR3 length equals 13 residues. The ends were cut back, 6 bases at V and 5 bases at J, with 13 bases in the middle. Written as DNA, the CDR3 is TGTGCCAGCAGAATCCGGGGCGGGGAGACCCAGTACTTC. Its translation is CASRIRGGETQYF.

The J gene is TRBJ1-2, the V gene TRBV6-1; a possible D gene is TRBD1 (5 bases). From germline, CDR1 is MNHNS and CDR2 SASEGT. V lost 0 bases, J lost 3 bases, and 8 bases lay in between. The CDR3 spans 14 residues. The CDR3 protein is CASSEAPRDYGYTF. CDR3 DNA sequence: TGTGCCAGCAGTGAAGCTCCCAGGGACTATGGCTACACCTTC.

The CDR3 loop reads CASSLRKGDSGANVLTF. CDR3 nucleotide sequence: TGCGCCAGCAGCTTACGGAAAGGAGACTCTGGGGCCAACGTCCTGACTTTC. This sequence joins TRBV5-1 and TRBJ2-6; the D is unclear. Germline CDR1 SGHRS, CDR2 YFSETQ. V lost 2 bases, J lost 0 bases, and 12 bases lay in between. The CDR3 extends over 17 amino acids.